What follows is one T cell receptor beta chain and its context. Its antigen is currently unknown. Germline V lookup: CDR1 MNHEY, CDR2 SVGAGI. CDR3 length: 14 amino acids. V lost 7 bases, J lost 6 bases, and 10 bases stayed unmatched. Incorporated into the TCR beta cDNA libraries were unique molecular identifiers, which served to reduce PCR and sequencing biases. TCRdb re-derived calls from the PCR reads in MiXCR, one entry per CDR3 protein. The sample shows roughly 800,000 distinct CDR3 sequences, approximately 53% of them seen only once. These data originate in a study of post-analysis software for immune sequencing data. Study-level points and caveats: Included in a set of a handful of TRBV segments more frequent in patients than controls were TRBV5-6, TRBV5-1 and TRBV20-1.

The sequence was collected from a girl aged 5-17 years with multiple sclerosis. The chain joins TRBV6-5 to TRBJ1-1; 8 bases map to TRBD1. The sample consisted of blood. CDR3 sequence (DNA): TGTGCCAGCACTCCCAGGGGGCAATCTTCTGAAGCTTTCTTT. This codes for CASTPRGQSSEAFF.